This entry describes one T cell receptor beta chain. Per germline, CDR1 SNHLY and CDR2 FYNNEI. This CDR3 is 11 amino acids long. Trimming took 8 bases from V and 9 from J, leaving 11 bases between them. The data belong to a study of identical twins. TCRdb independently ran MiXCR on the 5' RACE reads; one entry per CDR3 protein. The table shows fewer than 550,000 distinct CDR3 sequences, with nearly 15% occurring only once. These same records also appear under a second study, on yellow fever vaccine responses in identical twins. That study reports: As reported, the vaccine T cell response of twins seemed partly convergent and partly personalized.

The receptor comes from a woman aged 18 to 35 in good health. The chain uses TRBV2 and TRBJ2-1; weak D call: TRBD2 (7 bases). Sequenced material: CD4+ T cells sorted from blood. CDR3 protein: CASSGEGEQFF. The CDR3 DNA sequence: TGTGCCAGCTCAGGGGAGGGTGAGCAGTTCTTC.